This T cell receptor (beta chain) was found in a study of chemoradiotherapy in HPV16-positive cancers. Of note for this clone: Antigen: not known.

The data were produced by immunoSEQ multiplex PCR, yet TCRdb's version contains in-frame clones alone and is incomplete. The sample comprises about 24,000 clones, roughly 95% of which are singletons, and around 2.6% rests with the top ten. Study conclusions and caveats: HPV-specific T cells were functionally defined from only a couple of HPV16-positive patients.

The CDR3 covers 16 residues. Trimming removed 0 bases from V and 2 bases from J; junction bases left unmatched: 6. CDR1 MGHRA and CDR2 YSYEKL come from the germline V gene. Repeated repertoire sampling spanned the course of chemoradiotherapy. The specimen was taken from a patient who underwent chemoradiotherapy. The chain combines TRBV4-1 with TRBJ2-7, with 8 bases aligning to TRBD1. The origin of this receptor is a human donor with HPV-associated anogenital cancer. CDR3 in amino acids: CASSQDSRGPPYEQYF. The CDR3 DNA sequence: TGCGCCAGCAGCCAAGATTCCAGGGGGCCTCCCTACGAGCAGTACTTC.